These 27 T cell receptor beta chains share one sample of origin, sequenced in a study of CD8 T cells in ankylosing spondylitis. TCRdb recomputed calls from the 5' RACE reads with MiXCR, one row per CDR3 protein. There are a few hundred thousand distinct CDR3 sequences in the sample; about 24% occur only once, and approximately 0.61% lies in the top ten. Sequencing used blood, either unsorted or a sorted T cell fraction (not recorded which). These TCRs come from a male donor with ankylosing spondylitis or in good health (not recorded which).

This chain links TRBV12-3 or TRBV12-4 with TRBJ2-3; D possibly matches TRBD1 or TRBD2 (6 bases each). V lost 2 bases to trimming and J lost 1 base, with 10 bases between them. The CDR3 length is 15 residues. This chain's CDR3 is CASSLRGVGTDTQYF. The CDR3 nucleotides read TGTGCCAGCAGTTTAAGGGGGGTCGGCACAGATACGCAGTATTTT.

In its sample, this clonotype was seen a few times. This chain uses TRBV20-1 with TRBJ2-1; D not certain. CDR3 length: 14 amino acids. Germline loops: CDR1 DFQATT, CDR2 SNEGSKA (reference sequence). Trimming took off 6 bases at V and 6 bases at J, with 18 bases between the two ends. CDR3 region: CSAQWSAVGNEQFF. CDR3 DNA sequence: TGCAGTGCCCAGTGGTCGGCGGTTGGCAATGAGCAGTTCTTC.

This chain joins TRBV20-1 and TRBJ1-2, with D unresolved. V was pared by 1 base and J by 4 bases, with 7 bases between. Germline CDR1 DFQATT, CDR2 SNEGSKA (reference sequence). This CDR3 has 12 residues. The DNA for the CDR3 is TGCAGTGCTAGAGCAAACGCCTATGGCTACACCTTC. Its translation is CSARANAYGYTF.

CDR3: CSATQGAKNIQYF. DNA of the CDR3: TGCAGTGCGACACAGGGAGCCAAAAACATTCAGTACTTC. The chain combines TRBV20-1 with TRBJ2-4; D is perhaps TRBD1 (6 bases). V was trimmed by 6 bases and J by 0 bases, leaving 9 bases between them. CDR1 is DFQATT and CDR2 is SNEGSKA in the germline V gene (reference sequence). This CDR3 is built from 13 residues.

In its sample, this clonotype was seen many times. This chain links TRBV2 with TRBJ1-5; D unresolved. The germline V gene encodes CDR1 SNHLY and CDR2 FYNNEI. V lost 4 bases to trimming and J lost 3 bases, with 7 bases between them. The CDR3 covers 13 residues. CDR3 protein: CASSGWSNQPQHF. The CDR3 DNA reads TGTGCCAGCAGTGGTTGGTCCAATCAGCCCCAGCATTTT. The full variable domain, in which reference TRBV2 and TRBJ1-5 provide the parts outside the CDR3, is EPEVTQTPSHQVTQMGQEVILRCVPISNHLYFYWYRQILGQKVEFLVSFYNNEISEKSEIFDDQFSVERPDGSNFTLKIRSTKLEDSAMYFCASSGWSNQPQHFGDGTRLSIL.

There are many counts of this clonotype. This chain links TRBV5-1 with TRBJ1-2; tentative D call: TRBD1 (6 bases). Trimming pared 7 bases from V and 8 bases from J, leaving 21 bases between. The CDR3 is 14 residues long. Germline CDR1 SGHRS, CDR2 YFSETQ. Here the CDR3 reads CASGTGTPTRGYTF. CDR3 bases: TGCGCCAGCGGCACCGGGACACCTACCCGGGGCTACACCTTC.

The chain recombines TRBV20-1 with TRBJ1-4, with no clear D. V was cut by 3 bases and J by 7 bases, with 12 bases left in between. Germline CDR1 reads DFQATT; CDR2 reads SNEGSKA (reference sequence). This CDR3 spans 13 amino acids. The CDR3 region has the DNA TGCAGTGCTAGGGAGATGGGGAGTGAAAAACTGTTTTTT. Translating it yields CSAREMGSEKLFF.

This clonotype has just one count. This clone may be a read error of a much larger clone one base away. The chain carries TRBV28 and TRBJ2-5; 8 nucleotides agree with TRBD2. The CDR3 sequence is 18 residues long. Germline V gives CDR1 MDHEN, CDR2 SYDVKM. V dropped 5 bases and J dropped 4; count of bases not matched to a gene: 18. The CDR3 DNA reads as TGTGCCAGCAGTGCCTTGAGCGGGGGAGGTCTGAGAGCAGAGACCCAGTACTTC. Translated: CASSALSGGGLRAETQYF. Using reference TRBV28 and TRBJ2-5 for the parts outside the CDR3, the full variable domain is DVKVTQSSRYLVKRTGEKVFLECVQDMDHENMFWYRQDPGLGLRLIYFSYDVKMKEKGDIPEGYSVSREKKERFSLILESASTNQTSMYLCASSALSGGGLRAETQYFGPGTRLLVL.

This clonotype was detected many times. The V gene is TRBV12-3 or TRBV12-4, the J gene TRBJ1-3; the D gene is possibly TRBD1 (6 bases). CDR3 length: 14 amino acids. V was pared by 8 bases and J by 4 bases, with 15 bases between. The CDR3 nucleotides are TGTGCCAGCGGACCTTGGGGGGCGGGAAACACCATATATTTT. Amino acid sequence: CASGPWGAGNTIYF.

This sequence joins TRBV21-1 and TRBJ2-7; the tabulated D call, TRBD2, remains unverified against the DNA. TRBV21-1 constitutes a pseudogene. CDR3 length equals 13 residues. Here the CDR3 DNA reads TGTGCCAGCAGCAAAGTCCTAGCTTGGGAGCAGTACTTC. Translated, it gives CASSKVLAWEQYF.

This sequence joins TRBV20-1 and TRBJ2-5, with D uncertain. Germline V gene lookup returns CDR1 DFQATT and CDR2 SNEGSKA (reference sequence). The CDR3 runs to 13 residues. Trimming removed 0 bases at V and 5 bases at J, with 10 bases between. DNA of the CDR3: TGCAGTGCTAGAGAGGGCAGTTTGGAGACCCAGTACTTC. This encodes CSAREGSLETQYF.

This clonotype has ten or more counts. This chain uses TRBV6-1 with TRBJ2-5; 9 bases fit TRBD2. V lost 0 bases and J lost 7; bases outside the gene matches: 15. The germline gives CDR1 MNHNS, CDR2 SASEGT. This CDR3 has 18 amino acids. In DNA, the CDR3 is TGTGCCAGCAGTGAAGCGAGGATTAGGACTAGCGACGTAGGGACCCAGTACTTC. It is translated as CASSEARIRTSDVGTQYF.

The chain's CDR3 is CASSGRGGFVAETQYF. CDR3 DNA sequence: TGTGCCAGCAGTGGGAGAGGAGGATTCGTCGCGGAGACCCAGTACTTC. This sequence joins TRBV12-3 or TRBV12-4 and TRBJ2-5; D is possibly TRBD2 (5 bases). The CDR3 totals 16 residues. The ends were cut back, 5 bases at V and 5 bases at J, with 21 bases in the middle.

This clonotype was picked up many times. The J gene is TRBJ2-2, the V gene TRBV12-3 or TRBV12-4, with no clear D. The CDR3 length is 11 residues. Deletions cut 2 bases from V and 7 bases from J, with 2 bases between. This CDR3 is CASSLRGELFF. CDR3 DNA sequence: TGTGCCAGCAGTTTACGCGGGGAGCTGTTTTTT.

Many counts were recorded for this clonotype. J is TRBJ2-7 and V is TRBV20-1; D is uncertain. Germline CDR1 reads DFQATT; CDR2 reads SNEGSKA (reference sequence). CDR3 length equals 11 residues. V shed 5 bases and J shed 9 bases, with 14 bases lying between them. The CDR3 bases are TGCAGTGCTTCCCCTGGGTCCCGGCAGTACTTC. Protein sequence: CSASPGSRQYF.

This clonotype was detected a few times. V gene TRBV15 combines with J gene TRBJ2-3; D ambiguous. Germline CDR1 and CDR2: LNHNV and YYDKDF (reference sequence). Deletions cut 0 bases from V and 5 bases from J, with 6 bases between. The CDR3 has 13 residues. This CDR3 is CATSREGRDTQYF. The CDR3 nucleotides are TGTGCCACCAGCAGAGAAGGTCGAGATACGCAGTATTTT.

This clonotype was seen repeatedly, ten times or more. The chain carries TRBV4-1 and TRBJ2-1; 16 positions agree with TRBD2. This CDR3 contains 21 residues. The germline V gene has CDR1 MGHRA and CDR2 YSYEKL. Trimming removed 5 bases from V and 0 bases from J; junction bases left unmatched: 13. This CDR3 reads CASSFLSPGLAGGSSYNEQFF. The CDR3 DNA reads as TGCGCCAGCAGCTTCCTTTCTCCGGGACTAGCGGGGGGGAGCTCCTACAATGAGCAGTTCTTC.

The table lists this clonotype with a few counts. The rearrangement uses TRBV5-5 and TRBJ1-5; D is unclear. Trimming cost V 0 bases and J 3 bases, with 16 bases left between them. The CDR3 runs to 17 residues. Germline loops: CDR1 SGHKS, CDR2 YYEKEE (reference sequence). The DNA for the CDR3 is TGTGCCAGCAGCTTGGTGTTGATGGGCGGAGTCAATCAGCCCCAGCATTTT. This encodes CASSLVLMGGVNQPQHF.

V and J are TRBV4-2 and TRBJ1-6; weak D call: TRBD1 (6 bases). Germline CDR1 is LGHNA and CDR2 is YNFKEQ. The CDR3 totals 16 residues. V was shortened by 5 bases and J by 6 bases, with 17 bases between the two germline ends. The CDR3: CASSYRQDITNSPLHF. CDR3 DNA sequence: TGTGCCAGCAGCTACAGACAGGATATTACTAATTCACCCCTCCACTTT.

This clonotype was recorded many times. V and J are TRBV9 and TRBJ2-1; 12 bases line up with TRBD2. The CDR3 covers 17 residues. Germline V lookup: CDR1 SGDLS, CDR2 YYNGEE. Germline trimming cut 3 bases from V and 0 bases from J; bases unmatched to any gene: 4. The CDR3 DNA sequence: TGTGCCAGCAGCGGCGGACTAGCGGGGTTCTCCTACAATGAGCAGTTCTTC. Translating it yields CASSGGLAGFSYNEQFF.

The DNA for the CDR3 is TGTGCCAGTAGTATACAACAGGGAAGAATCAATGAGCAGTTCTTC. Encoded protein: CASSIQQGRINEQFF. The chain uses TRBV19 and TRBJ2-1; TRBD1 is a possible D gene (6 bases). Trimming removed 2 bases at V and 6 bases at J, with 14 bases between. This CDR3 comprises 15 residues. CDR1 LNHDA and CDR2 SQIVND come from the germline V gene (reference sequence).

This chain joins TRBV12-3 or TRBV12-4 and TRBJ2-2, with D perhaps TRBD1 (5 bases). This CDR3 is 14 amino acids long. The V and J ends lost 3 bases and 4 bases respectively, with 9 bases between them. CDR3 in DNA: TGTGCCAGCAGTTTGCAACAGGTCACCGGGGAGCTGTTTTTT. As protein: CASSLQQVTGELFF.

There are many counts of this clonotype. This rearrangement joins TRBV12-3 or TRBV12-4 to TRBJ2-2; D gene ambiguous. Trimming cost V 1 base and J 4 bases, with 10 bases left between them. The CDR3 totals 15 residues. The DNA for the CDR3 is TGTGCCAGCAGTTTAGGGGTGGCCGGCACCGGGGAGCTGTTTTTT. The encoded protein is CASSLGVAGTGELFF.

This clonotype was counted a few times. The chain employs TRBV20-1 and TRBJ2-2, with D perhaps TRBD2 (6 bases). V shed 0 bases and J shed 2 bases, with 10 bases lying between them. CDR3 length equals 15 residues. Germline lookup yields CDR1 DFQATT and CDR2 SNEGSKA (reference sequence). The CDR3 DNA reads TGCAGTGCTAGAGATCGGAGGGTAAACACCGGGGAGCTGTTTTTT. Protein product: CSARDRRVNTGELFF.

This chain connects TRBV18 to TRBJ2-1; 8 bases match TRBD1. CDR3 length equals 16 residues. Per germline, CDR1 KGHSH and CDR2 LQKENI. The J segment lost 6 bases and the V segment lost 1 base, leaving 8 bases of the junction unmatched. For the CDR3, the DNA is TGTGCCAGCTCACCACAGTCGCAGGGGGCTGGCAATGAGCAGTTCTTC. It translates to CASSPQSQGAGNEQFF.

V is TRBV10-3 and J is TRBJ2-6, with 11 bases lining up with TRBD1. Germline loops: CDR1 ENHRY, CDR2 SYGVKD. The CDR3 has 16 amino acids. The V gene end was trimmed by 8 bases and the J gene end by 2 bases; junction bases not matched to a gene: 5. CDR3 sequence reads: CAIGGQGVAGANVLTF. The CDR3 DNA follows: TGTGCCATCGGGGGACAGGGGGTCGCTGGGGCCAACGTCCTGACTTTC.

The V and J genes are TRBV7-9 and TRBJ2-5, with 8 bases fitting TRBD1. After removal of 3 bases from V and 0 bases from J, the junction contained 3 bases not matched to a gene. Germline lookup yields CDR1 SEHNR and CDR2 FQNEAQ (reference sequence). This CDR3 contains 15 residues. The CDR3 here is CASSLDRVDQETQYF. CDR3 sequence (DNA): TGTGCCAGCAGCTTGGACAGGGTGGACCAAGAGACCCAGTACTTC.